This T cell receptor (beta chain) was sequenced during a study of cytomegalovirus exposure and HLA in healthy donors. This CDR3 is built from 15 residues. With 7 bases removed from V and 1 base from J, the gap between germline ends came to 16 bases. Looked up from germline, CDR1 is MDHEN and CDR2 is SYDVKM. Primers included in the PCR were 60 Vbeta and 13 Jbeta primers. TCRdb's table, derived via immunoSEQ multiplex PCR, lists solely in-frame clones and lacks some. The sample lists about 220,000 clones, 60% to 80% occurring once. The material sequenced was PBMCs. The genes are TRBV28 and TRBJ1-1; no clear D gene. The source is a male donor in good health and CMV-seronegative. The CDR3 loop is CASTFVQSPNTEAFF. The CDR3 DNA follows: TGTGCCAGCACATTCGTACAGTCTCCGAACACTGAAGCTTTCTTT.